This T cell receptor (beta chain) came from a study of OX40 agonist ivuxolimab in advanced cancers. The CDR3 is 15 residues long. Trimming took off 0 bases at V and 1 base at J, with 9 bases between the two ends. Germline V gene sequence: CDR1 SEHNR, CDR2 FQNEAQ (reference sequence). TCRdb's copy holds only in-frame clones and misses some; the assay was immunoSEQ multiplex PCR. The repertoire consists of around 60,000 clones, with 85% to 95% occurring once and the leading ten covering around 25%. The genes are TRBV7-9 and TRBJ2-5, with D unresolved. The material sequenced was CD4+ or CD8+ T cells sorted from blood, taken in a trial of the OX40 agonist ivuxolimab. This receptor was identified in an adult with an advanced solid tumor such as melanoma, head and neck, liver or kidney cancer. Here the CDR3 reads CASSLAIYSQETQYF. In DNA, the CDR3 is TGTGCCAGCAGCTTAGCGATTTATAGCCAAGAGACCCAGTACTTC.